This entry is about one T cell receptor (beta chain). The antigen is undetermined. This entry comes from a study of monozygotic twins with inflammatory bowel disease. Study-wide points: No repertoire similarity difference was seen between concordant and discordant twins; power was possibly limited. Clonotype sharing was lower in IBD patients than healthy twins, most markedly with disease activity.

TCRdb re-called the 5' RACE reads and catalogs CDR3 proteins one per entry, DNA excluded. This sample's clone table lists roughly 100,000 distinct CDR3 sequences. Germline V CDR1 and CDR2: SGHRS, YFSETQ. The CDR3 totals 14 residues. The sequenced material came from blood. The chain has TRBV5-1 and TRBJ2-7; TCRdb reports TRBD1, a call that lacks DNA to check it against. This TCR was recovered from a human donor with ulcerative colitis or Crohn's disease, or a healthy co-twin of an affected twin (not recorded which). The CDR3 protein is CASSSGQGAYEQYF.